This T cell receptor (beta chain) comes out of a study of T cell clonotyping in hematopoietic cell transplantation. Only in-frame clones appear in the TCRdb table, and some are missing; sequencing was by immunoSEQ multiplex PCR. The sample lists about 43,000 clones, 95% seen once, with approximately 0.9% in the top ten. The TCR comes from a man aged 25 to 45 in good health. Some clones in this sample may be carry-over from other donors' samples. Sequencing was performed on peripheral blood mononuclear cells.

In DNA, the CDR3 is TGCAGTGCTTATGGGGGCTATGGCTACACCTTC. Translating it yields CSAYGGYGYTF. The chain joins TRBV20-1 to TRBJ1-2, with a possible D match to TRBD1 (5 bases). Germline assignment: CDR1 DFQATT and CDR2 SNEGSKA (reference sequence). CDR3 length: 11 amino acids. Trimming removed 5 bases at V and 4 bases at J, with 8 bases between.